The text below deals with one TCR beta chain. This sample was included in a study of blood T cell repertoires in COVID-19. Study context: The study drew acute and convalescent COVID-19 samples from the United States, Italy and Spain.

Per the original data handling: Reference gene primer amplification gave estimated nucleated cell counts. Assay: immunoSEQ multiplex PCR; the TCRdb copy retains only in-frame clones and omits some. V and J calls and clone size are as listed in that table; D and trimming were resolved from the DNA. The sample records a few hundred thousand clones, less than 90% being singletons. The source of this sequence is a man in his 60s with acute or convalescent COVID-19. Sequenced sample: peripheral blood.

As DNA, the CDR3 is TGTGCCAGCAGCATGTCCATGAACACTGAAGCTTTCTTT. As protein: CASSMSMNTEAFF. The chain is built from TRBV7-6 and TRBJ1-1, with D unclear. The germline gives CDR1 SGHVS, CDR2 FNYEAQ. V gave up 5 bases and J gave up 0 bases, with 7 bases separating them. The length of the CDR3 is 13 residues.